This paragraph reports one T cell receptor beta chain. As yet, its antigen is unknown. MiXCR, run by TCRdb on the RT-PCR reads, gives a single entry per CDR3 protein. The sample shows about 480,000 distinct CDR3 sequences, approximately 10% of them seen only once. V shed 0 bases and J shed 5 bases, with 13 bases lying between them. This CDR3 is 16 amino acids long. These data come from a study of response to subunit inactivated influenza vaccine. Study-wide points: With each seasonal influenza vaccination, the authors suggested, few new T cells are recruited.

The V gene is TRBV12-3 or TRBV12-4, the J gene TRBJ2-2; D is possibly TRBD1 or TRBD2 (6 bases each). This receptor was taken from a man aged 50 to 60 who received an inactivated influenza vaccine. The sequenced sample was PBMCs from blood, obtained roughly 48 days after vaccination. The CDR3 DNA reads as TGTGCCAGCAGTTTAGCGGGGGCGGCGGGGACCGGGGAGCTGTTTTTT. It encodes CASSLAGAAGTGELFF.